This is a list of T cell receptor beta chains from one sample in a study of breast tumors, draining lymph nodes, adjacent tissues. TCRdb independently ran MiXCR on the multiplex PCR reads; one entry per CDR3 protein. The sample lists 20,000 to 25,000 distinct CDR3 sequences; under 75% were seen once. Sequencing input: breast tumor tissue. The receptors originated from a female donor with breast cancer. Some clones in this sample may be carry-over from other donors' samples. CDR3s include the opening cysteine and the closing phenylalanine or tryptophan. D genes are given only for firm matches. Clone size, where shown, is once, few, many, or a class for clones that have expanded.

j_call d_call clone_size v_call cdr3_aa cdr3_nt
TRBJ2-2 NA NA TRBV2 CASRQGGTGELFF TGTGCCAGCAGGCAGGGTGGCACCGGGGAGCTGTTCTTT
TRBJ2-7 NA NA TRBV20-1 CSAYWTASYEQYF TGCAGTGCCTATTGGACAGCGAGTTACGAGCAGTACTTC
TRBJ1-4 NA many TRBV13 CASSFKAGGEKLFF TGTGCCAGCAGCTTTAAGGCCGGGGGAGAAAAACTGTTTTTT
TRBJ2-2 TRBD2 many TRBV10-1 CASSESSGRTGELFF TGCGCCAGCAGTGAGTCTAGCGGGAGAACCGGGGAGCTGTTTTTT
TRBJ2-1 NA NA TRBV20-1 CSAIHRPMVGGVQFF TGCAGTGCCATCCACCGACCCATGGTGGGTGGTGTGCAGTTCTTC
TRBJ2-1 TRBD2 NA TRBV11-2 CASSLPGLAGARNEQFF TGTGCCAGCAGCCTCCCTGGACTAGCGGGCGCCCGCAATGAGCAGTTCTTC
TRBJ2-3 NA NA TRBV24-1 CATSDLEDLEGSDTQYF TGTGCCACCAGTGATTTGGAGGACCTCGAGGGCTCCGATACGCAGTATTTT
TRBJ2-3 TRBD1 NA TRBV12-3/TRBV12-4 CASTSTGTGIDTQYF TGTGCCAGCACAAGCACCGGGACAGGGATAGATACGCAGTATTTT
TRBJ2-5 NA NA TRBV2 CAGSEAGFQTQYF TGTGCCGGCAGTGAGGCAGGGTTTCAGACCCAGTACTTC
TRBJ2-2 NA many TRBV19 CASKTDPANTGELFF TGTGCCAGTAAAACGGATCCGGCGAACACCGGGGAGCTGTTTTTT
TRBJ2-7 TRBD1 NA TRBV4-1 CASSIPGQNYEQYF TGCGCCAGCAGCATCCCGGGACAGAACTACGAGCAGTACTTC
TRBJ1-4 NA NA TRBV2 CASSVLRDFPFF TGTGCCAGCAGTGTCTTAAGGGACTTCCCGTTTTTT
TRBJ2-5 NA many TRBV5-4 CASSWGRVMETQYF TGTGCCAGCAGCTGGGGACGGGTGATGGAGACCCAGTACTTC
TRBJ2-1 NA many TRBV12-5 CASAPARGANNEQFF TGTGCTAGTGCCCCCGCCCGGGGGGCCAATAATGAGCAGTTCTTC
TRBJ2-3 NA NA TRBV15 CATSLGGDTQYF TGTGCCACCAGTTTGGGGGGAGATACGCAGTATTTT
TRBJ1-6 NA NA TRBV5-1 CASSLSLVESPLHF TGCGCCAGCAGCCTGTCCTTGGTGGAATCCCCCCTCCACTTT
TRBJ1-2 NA once TRBV7-3 CASSRLLGYGCGYPF TGTGCCAGCAGCCGACTCCTGGGCTATGGCTGTGGCTACCCCTTC
TRBJ2-7 TRBD1 NA TRBV6-6 CASSRDRAYEQYF TGTGCCAGTTCCCGCGACAGGGCCTACGAGCAGTACTTC
TRBJ1-5 NA NA TRBV29-1 CSVVLGGNQPQHF TGCAGCGTTGTTTTGGGGGGGAATCAGCCCCAGCATTTT
TRBJ1-3 TRBD1 NA TRBV19 CASTPYGQGSGNTIYF TGTGCCAGTACCCCATATGGACAGGGGTCCGGAAACACCATATATTTT
TRBJ2-5 NA many TRBV6-5 CASKTGGQGGETQYF TGTGCCAGCAAAACGGGGGGCCAAGGCGGGGAGACCCAGTACTTC
TRBJ2-5 NA many TRBV19 CASSIDGTVAKTQYF TGTGCCAGTAGTATAGATGGGACGGTGGCTAAGACCCAGTACTTC
TRBJ1-4 NA NA TRBV13 CASTRRGPGEKLFF TGTGCCAGCACAAGGCGGGGGCCCGGTGAAAAACTGTTTTTT
TRBJ1-2 NA NA TRBV29-1 CSVTQGNYGYTF TGCAGCGTGACTCAAGGAAACTATGGCTACACCTTC
TRBJ2-1 TRBD2 many TRBV19 CASRSGTSGSHEQFF TGTGCCAGTCGTTCTGGGACTAGCGGGAGTCATGAGCAGTTCTTC
TRBJ2-1 NA NA TRBV20-1 CSVQPGWGIADEQFF TGCAGTGTCCAACCCGGATGGGGGATTGCCGATGAGCAGTTCTTC
TRBJ2-3 NA NA TRBV5-6 CASRGRHYTDTQYF TGTGCCAGCAGGGGACGGCATTACACAGATACGCAGTATTTT